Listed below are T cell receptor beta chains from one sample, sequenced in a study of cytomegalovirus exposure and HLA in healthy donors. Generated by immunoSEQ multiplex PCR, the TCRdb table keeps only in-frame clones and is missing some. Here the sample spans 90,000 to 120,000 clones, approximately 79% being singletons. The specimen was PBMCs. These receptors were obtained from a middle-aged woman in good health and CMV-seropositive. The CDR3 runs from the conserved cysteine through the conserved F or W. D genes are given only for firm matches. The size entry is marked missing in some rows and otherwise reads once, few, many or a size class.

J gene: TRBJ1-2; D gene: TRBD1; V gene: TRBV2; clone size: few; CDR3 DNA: TGTGCCAGCAGTGAAACTACAGGGGCGCGTAATGGCTACACCTTC; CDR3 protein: CASSETTGARNGYTF
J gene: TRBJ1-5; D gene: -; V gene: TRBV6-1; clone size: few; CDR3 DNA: TGTGCCAGCAGTGAAAGCCGAGGGGCAGGGGTGGGACAGCCCCAGCATTTT; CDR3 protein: CASSESRGAGVGQPQHF
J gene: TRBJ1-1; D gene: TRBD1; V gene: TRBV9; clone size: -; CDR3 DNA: TGTGCCAGCAGCCCAACGACGGGACAGGGTTTCGGAGCTTTCTTT; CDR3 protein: CASSPTTGQGFGAFF
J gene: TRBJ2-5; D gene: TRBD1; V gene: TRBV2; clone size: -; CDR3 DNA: TGTGCCAGCAGGGAAGGACAGGGTCGGACCCAGTACTTC; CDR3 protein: CASREGQGRTQYF
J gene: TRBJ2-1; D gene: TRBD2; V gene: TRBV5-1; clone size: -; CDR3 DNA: TGCGCCAGCAGCTTAGTAGCGGGGGGGGGTGAGCAGTTCTTC; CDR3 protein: CASSLVAGGGEQFF
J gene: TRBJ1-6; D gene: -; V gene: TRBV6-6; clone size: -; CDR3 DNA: TGTGCCAGCAGTCCAGGGGATACCAATTCACCCCTCCACTTT; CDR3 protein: CASSPGDTNSPLHF
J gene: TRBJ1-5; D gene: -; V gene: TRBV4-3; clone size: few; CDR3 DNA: TGCGCCAGCAGCCAAGATTTAGCACAGGGTGGTCAGCCCCAGCATTTT; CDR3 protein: CASSQDLAQGGQPQHF
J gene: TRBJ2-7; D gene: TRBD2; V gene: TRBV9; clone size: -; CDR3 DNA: TGTGCCAGCAGCCCTACTAGCGGGGGCTACTCCTACGAGCAGTACTTC; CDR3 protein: CASSPTSGGYSYEQYF
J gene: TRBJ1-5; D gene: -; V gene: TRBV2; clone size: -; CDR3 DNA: TGTGCCAGCGCGCTCGCTCAGCCCCAGCATTTT; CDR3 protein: CASALAQPQHF
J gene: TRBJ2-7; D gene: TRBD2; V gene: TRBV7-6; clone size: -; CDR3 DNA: TGTGCCAGCAGTCTTCAGGCGGGGGGCCCCTACGAGCAGTACTTC; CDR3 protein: CASSLQAGGPYEQYF
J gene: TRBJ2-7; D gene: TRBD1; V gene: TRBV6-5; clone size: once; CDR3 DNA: TGTGCCAGCAGTCTATACACAGGGGGCTCCTACGAGCAGTACTTC; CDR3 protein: CASSLYTGGSYEQYF
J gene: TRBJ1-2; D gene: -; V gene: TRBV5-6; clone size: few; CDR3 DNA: TGTGCCAGCAGCTTCAGCCAGGCCTATGGCTACACCTTC; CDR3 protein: CASSFSQAYGYTF
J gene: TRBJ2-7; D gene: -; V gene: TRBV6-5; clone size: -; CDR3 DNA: TGTGCCAGCAGTTGGAGCAGGGCCGTCAGCTCCTACGAGCAGTACTTC; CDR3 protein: CASSWSRAVSSYEQYF
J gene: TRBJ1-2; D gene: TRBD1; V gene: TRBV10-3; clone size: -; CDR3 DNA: TGTGCCATCAGTGCAGGGGGGGCGGACAGGGCCTATGGCTACACCTTC; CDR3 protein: CAISAGGADRAYGYTF
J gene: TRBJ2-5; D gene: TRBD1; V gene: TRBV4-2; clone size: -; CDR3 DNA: TGTGCCAGCAGCCAAGCTCCCGGGACAGGGGGCCGGGGAGAGACCCAGTACTTC; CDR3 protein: CASSQAPGTGGRGETQYF
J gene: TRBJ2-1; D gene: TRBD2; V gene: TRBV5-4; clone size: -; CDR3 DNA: TGTGCCAGCAGCGAGCGGGGGGGCTACAATGAGCAGTTCTTC; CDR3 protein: CASSERGGYNEQFF
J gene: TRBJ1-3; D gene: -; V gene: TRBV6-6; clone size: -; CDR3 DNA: TGTGCCAGCAGCCCAGGGTCCGGCCCTGGAAACACCATATATTTT; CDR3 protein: CASSPGSGPGNTIYF
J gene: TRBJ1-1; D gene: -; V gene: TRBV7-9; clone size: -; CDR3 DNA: TGTGCCAGCAGCTTGAGCAGGGCGAACACTGAAGCTTTCTTT; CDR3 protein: CASSLSRANTEAFF
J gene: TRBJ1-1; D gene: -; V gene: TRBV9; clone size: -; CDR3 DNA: TGTGCCAGCAGCGTATCAGACAAGTTGAACACTGAAGCTTTCTTT; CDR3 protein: CASSVSDKLNTEAFF
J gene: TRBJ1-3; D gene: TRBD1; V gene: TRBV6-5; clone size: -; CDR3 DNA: TGTGCCAGCAGTTACGGAAGGACAGGGCCTGGAAACACCATATATTTT; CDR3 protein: CASSYGRTGPGNTIYF
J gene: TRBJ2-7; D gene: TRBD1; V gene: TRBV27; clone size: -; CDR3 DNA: TGTGCCAGCAGTAGGAGGACAGGGGGCCTCCACGAGCAGTACTTC; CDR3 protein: CASSRRTGGLHEQYF
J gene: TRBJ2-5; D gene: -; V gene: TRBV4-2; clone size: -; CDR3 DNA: TGTGCCAGCAGCCCTAGCGTTCGAGAGACCCAGTACTTC; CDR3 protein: CASSPSVRETQYF
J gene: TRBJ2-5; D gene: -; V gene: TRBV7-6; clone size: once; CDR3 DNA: TGTGCCAGCAGCCCCATACAGGGAGAGACCCAGTACTTC; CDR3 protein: CASSPIQGETQYF
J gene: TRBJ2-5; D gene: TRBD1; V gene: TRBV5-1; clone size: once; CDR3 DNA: TGCGCCAGCAGCTCCTTGACAGGGTCCCGGGAGACCCAGTACTTC; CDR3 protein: CASSSLTGSRETQYF
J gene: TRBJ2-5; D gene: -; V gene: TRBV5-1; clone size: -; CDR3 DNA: TGCGCCAGCAGCTTGGCAGCGAACGGGGAGACCCAGTACTTC; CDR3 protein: CASSLAANGETQYF
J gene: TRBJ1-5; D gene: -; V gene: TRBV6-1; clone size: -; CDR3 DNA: TGTGCCAGCAGTGTAAGCCAGGGTCTCAGGGCCCAGCATTTT; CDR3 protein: CASSVSQGLRAQHF
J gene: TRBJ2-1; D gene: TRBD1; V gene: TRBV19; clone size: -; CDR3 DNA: TGTGCCAGTAGTATAGATGGGGGGACAGGGGTCTACAATGAGCAGTTCTTC; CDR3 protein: CASSIDGGTGVYNEQFF
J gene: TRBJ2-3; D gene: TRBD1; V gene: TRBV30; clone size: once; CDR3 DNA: TGTGCCTGGAACAGGGACAGGACAGATACGCAGTATTTT; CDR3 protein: CAWNRDRTDTQYF
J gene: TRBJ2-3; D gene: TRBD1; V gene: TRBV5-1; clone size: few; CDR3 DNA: TGCGCCAGCAGCTTGGGGTTGGACAGGGGAGATACGCAGTATTTT; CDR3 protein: CASSLGLDRGDTQYF
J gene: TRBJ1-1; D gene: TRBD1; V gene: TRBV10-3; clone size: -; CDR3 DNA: TGTGCCATCAGGAAGGGGGCGGAATTGAACACTGAAGCTTTCTTT; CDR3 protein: CAIRKGAELNTEAFF
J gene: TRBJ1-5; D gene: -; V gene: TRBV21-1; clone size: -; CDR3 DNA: TGTGCCAGCAGAAAAGGAGGGACAGAAGGCAATCAGCCCCAGCATTTT; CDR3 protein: CASRKGGTEGNQPQHF
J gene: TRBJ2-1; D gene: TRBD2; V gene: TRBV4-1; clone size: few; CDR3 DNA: TGCGCCAGCAGACGTTCCGGACTAGCGGATTACAATGAGCAGTTCTTC; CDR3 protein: CASRRSGLADYNEQFF
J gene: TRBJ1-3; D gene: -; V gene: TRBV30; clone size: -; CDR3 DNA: TGTGCCTGGAGCACACCCAGCTCTGGAAACACCATATATTTT; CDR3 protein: CAWSTPSSGNTIYF
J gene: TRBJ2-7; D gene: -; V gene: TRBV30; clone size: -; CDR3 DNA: TGTGCCTGGAGTCGTAGTCCCGGGCAGTACTTC; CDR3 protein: CAWSRSPGQYF
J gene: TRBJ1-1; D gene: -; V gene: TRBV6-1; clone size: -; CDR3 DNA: TGTGCCAGCAGTGAAGAGGGGCAGGCCACTGAAGCTTTCTTT; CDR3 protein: CASSEEGQATEAFF
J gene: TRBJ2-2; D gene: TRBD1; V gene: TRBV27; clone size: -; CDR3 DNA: TGTGCCAGCAGGCGGGGACAGGGTAGTGCCGGGGAGCTGTTTTTT; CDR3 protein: CASRRGQGSAGELFF
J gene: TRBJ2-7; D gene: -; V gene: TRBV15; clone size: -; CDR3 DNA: TGTGCCACCAGCAGAGATTCAGGGGCCGCCTACGAGCAGTACTTC; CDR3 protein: CATSRDSGAAYEQYF
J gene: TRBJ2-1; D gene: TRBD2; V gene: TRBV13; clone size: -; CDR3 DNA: TGTGCCAGCAGCCAAGCTGGGAGGGTTTCCAATGAGCAGTTCTTC; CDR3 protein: CASSQAGRVSNEQFF
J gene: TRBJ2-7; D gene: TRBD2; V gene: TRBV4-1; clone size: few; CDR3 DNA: TGCGCCAGCAGCCCAGGACGGGAGGGGATCTACGAGCAGTACTTC; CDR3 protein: CASSPGREGIYEQYF
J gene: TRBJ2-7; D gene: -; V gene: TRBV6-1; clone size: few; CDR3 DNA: TGTGCCAGCAGTGAACGGGGCTCCTACGAGCAGTACTTC; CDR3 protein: CASSERGSYEQYF
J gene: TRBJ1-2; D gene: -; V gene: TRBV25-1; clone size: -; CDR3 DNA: TGTGCCAGCTCAGCGGGAAGGGGCGAGGTCTATGGCTACACCTTC; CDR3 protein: CASSAGRGEVYGYTF
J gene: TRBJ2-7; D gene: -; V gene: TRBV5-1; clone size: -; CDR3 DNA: TGCGCCAGCAGCTTGGTAGGGGGGGGGCTATACGAGCAGTACTTC; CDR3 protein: CASSLVGGGLYEQYF
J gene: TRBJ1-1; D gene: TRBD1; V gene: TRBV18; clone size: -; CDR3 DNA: TGTGCCAGCTCACCACAACACGGGACAGGGGCGAGCACTGAAGCTTTCTTT; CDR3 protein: CASSPQHGTGASTEAFF
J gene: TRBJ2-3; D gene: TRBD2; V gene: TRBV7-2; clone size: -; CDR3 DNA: TGTGCCAGCAGCCGAACCGGACTAGCGGGGACTAGCACAGATACGCAGTATTTT; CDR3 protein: CASSRTGLAGTSTDTQYF
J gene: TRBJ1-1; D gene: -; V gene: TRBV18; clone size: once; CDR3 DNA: TGTGCCAGCTCACCACCGGCGGGGGAAACTTTCTTT; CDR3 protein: CASSPPAGETFF
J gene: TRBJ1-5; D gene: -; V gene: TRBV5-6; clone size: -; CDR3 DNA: TGTGCCAGCAGCTTGATCGGGGGAGACAATCAGCCCCAGCATTTT; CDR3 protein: CASSLIGGDNQPQHF
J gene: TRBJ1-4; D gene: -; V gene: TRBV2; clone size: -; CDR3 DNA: TGTGCCAGCACGCCCGGACAGAGTAATGAAAAACTGTTTTTT; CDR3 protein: CASTPGQSNEKLFF
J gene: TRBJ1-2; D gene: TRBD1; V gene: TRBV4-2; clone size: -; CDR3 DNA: TGTGCCAGCAGCCGAGACGACAGGGGGCGTTTATATGGCTACACCTTC; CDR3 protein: CASSRDDRGRLYGYTF
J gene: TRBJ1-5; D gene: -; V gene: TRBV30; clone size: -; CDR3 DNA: TGTGCCTGGAGTGTCGGGAACAATCAGCCCCAGCATTTT; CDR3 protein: CAWSVGNNQPQHF
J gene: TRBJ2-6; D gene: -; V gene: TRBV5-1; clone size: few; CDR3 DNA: TGCGCCAGCAGCTTGGGGGCTGAAAGCTCTGGGGCCAACGTCCTGACTTTC; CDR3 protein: CASSLGAESSGANVLTF
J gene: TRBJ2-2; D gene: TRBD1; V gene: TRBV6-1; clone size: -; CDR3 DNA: TGTGCCAGCAGGCTCGGAACAGGGGACACCGGGGAGCTGTTTTTT; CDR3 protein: CASRLGTGDTGELFF
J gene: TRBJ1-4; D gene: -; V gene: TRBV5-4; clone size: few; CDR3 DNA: TGTGCCAGCAGCGCCCTACAGGGCCCGAATGAAAAACTGTTTTTT; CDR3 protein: CASSALQGPNEKLFF
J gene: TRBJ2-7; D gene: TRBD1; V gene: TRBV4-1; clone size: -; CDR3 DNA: TGCGCCAGCAGCCAAGATAATACGAGGACAGGGCCCTACGAGCAGTACTTC; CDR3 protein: CASSQDNTRTGPYEQYF
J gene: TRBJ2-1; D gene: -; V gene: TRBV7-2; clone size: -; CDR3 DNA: TGTGCCAGCAGCTTAATAATTTACAATGAGCAGTTCTTC; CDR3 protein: CASSLIIYNEQFF
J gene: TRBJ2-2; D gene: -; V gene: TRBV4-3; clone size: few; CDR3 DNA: TGCGCCAGCAGCCATGGGAGCACGAACACCGGGGAGCTGTTTTTT; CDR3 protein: CASSHGSTNTGELFF
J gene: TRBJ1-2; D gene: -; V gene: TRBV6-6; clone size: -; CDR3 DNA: TGTGCCAGCAGTTACTCGAATTTGCCGGGGTTCGGGGGCTACACCTTC; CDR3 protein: CASSYSNLPGFGGYTF
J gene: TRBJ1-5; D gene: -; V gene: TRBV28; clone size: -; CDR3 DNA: TGTGCCAGCCGAACCCCTAACGGCAATCAGCCCCAGCATTTT; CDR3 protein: CASRTPNGNQPQHF
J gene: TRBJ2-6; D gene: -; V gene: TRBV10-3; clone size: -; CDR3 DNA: TGTGCCGCAAGAATCAGCTCTGGGGCCAACGTCCTGACTTTC; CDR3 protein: CAARISSGANVLTF
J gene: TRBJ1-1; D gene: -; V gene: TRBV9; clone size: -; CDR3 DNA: TGTGCCAGCAGCCCATCTTGGCAAAGTATGAACACTGAAGCTTTCTTT; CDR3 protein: CASSPSWQSMNTEAFF